These 27 T cell receptor beta chains share one sample of origin, sequenced in a study of CD8 T cells in ankylosing spondylitis. Study-wide results and limits: Seemingly distinctive of ankylosing spondylitis blood was a TCR beta motif formed by eight highly homologous variants.

These receptors have no known antigen. TCRdb fed the 5' RACE reads into MiXCR, producing one record per CDR3 protein. The sample contains some 840,000 distinct CDR3 sequences, 10% to 15% of which appear only once. The sequenced material came from blood, either unsorted or a sorted T cell fraction (not recorded which). The receptor source for this set is a male donor with ankylosing spondylitis.

In this sample, this clonotype turned up a few times. The chain uses TRBV7-9 and TRBJ1-3, with unresolved D. CDR1 SEHNR and CDR2 FQNEAQ come from the germline V gene (reference sequence). This CDR3 region has 16 residues. V shed 5 bases and J shed 0 bases, with 14 bases lying between them. The CDR3 sequence is CASSPRTASSGNTIYF. DNA of the CDR3: TGTGCCAGCAGCCCCCGGACGGCCTCCTCTGGAAACACCATATATTTT.

The chain has TRBV10-3 and TRBJ1-2; D is unresolved. The V gene's germline CDR1 is ENHRY and CDR2 SYGVKD. The CDR3 runs 13 residues. Trimming pared 10 bases from V and 3 bases from J, leaving 15 bases between. The CDR3 bases are TGTGCCACCCAAGAGGGAACAGACTATGGCTACACCTTC. Protein: CATQEGTDYGYTF.

Many counts were recorded for this clonotype. The V gene is TRBV12-3 or TRBV12-4, the J gene TRBJ1-5, with D possibly being TRBD1 (5 bases). The CDR3 contains 16 residues. V shed 5 bases and J shed 0 bases, with 14 bases lying between them. As DNA, the CDR3 is TGTGCCAGCAGTCCCAGACAGTCCTATAGCAATCAGCCCCAGCATTTT. Translated, it gives CASSPRQSYSNQPQHF.

V usage is TRBV15 and J usage is TRBJ2-5; 8 bases line up with TRBD2. The CDR3 totals 15 residues. The germline V gene encodes CDR1 LNHNV and CDR2 YYDKDF (reference sequence). The ends lost 0 bases at V and 10 bases at J; junction bases unmatched: 10. In DNA form, the CDR3 reads TGTGCCACCAGCAGAGAGGGACTAGGATGGGGGGACCAGTACTTC. Protein: CATSREGLGWGDQYF.

This clonotype was counted between two and nine times. The V and J genes are TRBV4-2 and TRBJ2-2, with no clear D. Germline V gives CDR1 LGHNA, CDR2 YNFKEQ. V lost 0 bases to trimming and J lost 7 bases, with 9 bases between them. The CDR3 spans 14 residues. The CDR3 here is CASSQELILGELFF. The CDR3 bases are TGTGCCAGCAGCCAAGAGTTAATCCTCGGGGAGCTGTTTTTT.

This clonotype was observed many times. This chain uses TRBV5-1 with TRBJ1-1, with D tentatively TRBD1 (5 bases). CDR1 is SGHRS and CDR2 is YFSETQ in the germline V gene. The CDR3 length is 15 residues. V was pared by 5 bases and J by 1 base, with 15 bases between. The CDR3 sequence is CASRILAGGNTEAFF. The CDR3 DNA is TGCGCCAGCAGGATCTTGGCGGGGGGGAACACTGAAGCTTTCTTT.

The chain joins TRBV6-2 or TRBV6-3 to TRBJ2-7; D remains ambiguous. Trimming took 2 bases from V and 0 from J, leaving 11 bases between them. The germline gives CDR1 MNHEY, CDR2 SVGEGT. There are 15 residues in the CDR3. The CDR3 bases are TGTGCCAGCAGTTACCGACGCCTTAACTCCTACGAGCAGTACTTC. It encodes CASSYRRLNSYEQYF.

This clonotype was found a few times. This chain connects TRBV7-2 to TRBJ2-7; D might be TRBD1 or TRBD2, each matching 5 bases. Germline-derived CDR1 and CDR2 are SGHTA and FQGNSA. The CDR3 runs 14 residues. V lost 0 bases and J 3 bases, leaving 9 bases between the germline ends. CDR3 nucleotides: TGTGCCAGCAGCTTAGCCCGGGACCTCTACGAGCAGTACTTC. This translates into CASSLARDLYEQYF.

The chain has TRBV6-5 and TRBJ2-2, with TRBD1 matching over 8 bases. V was clipped by 4 bases and J by 7 bases; unmatched bases: 5. The CDR3 is made up of 14 amino acids. Germline CDR1 is MNHEY and CDR2 is SVGAGI. The CDR3 bases are TGTGCCAGCAGTTCACAGGGGGAGTACGGGGAGCTGTTTTTT. Protein product: CASSSQGEYGELFF.

The chain links TRBV4-2 to TRBJ2-4; 10 bases match TRBD2. The CDR3 has 17 residues. CDR1 and CDR2 (germline): LGHNA, YNFKEQ. V shed 4 bases and J 0 bases; nucleotides not matched to a gene: 6. CDR3 loop: CASSRTSGAVAKNIQYF. DNA for the CDR3: TGTGCCAGCAGCCGAACTAGCGGGGCCGTAGCCAAAAACATTCAGTACTTC.

The sample holds a few counts of this clonotype. The CDR3 protein is CASSQAVLPGDTDTQYF. The CDR3 DNA is TGCGCCAGCAGCCAAGCAGTTTTGCCGGGGGACACAGATACGCAGTATTTT. The chain has TRBV4-1 and TRBJ2-3; possibly TRBD2 for D (6 bases). The CDR3 is 17 amino acids. The germline CDR1 and CDR2 sequences are MGHRA and YSYEKL. The V gene lost 1 base and the J gene lost 2 bases, with 16 bases spanning the gap.

This clonotype came up many times. V is TRBV13 and J is TRBJ2-7; a weak D match, TRBD2 (6 bases). CDR1 is PRHDT and CDR2 is FYEKMQ in the germline V gene (reference sequence). The CDR3 totals 14 residues. Trimming left V 5 bases short and J 4 bases short, with 15 bases between. This CDR3 is CASSRGGEGYEQYF. CDR3 sequence (DNA): TGTGCCAGCAGCCGAGGCGGGGAAGGATACGAGCAGTACTTC.

This clonotype was seen only a few times. V usage is TRBV28 and J usage is TRBJ2-7; no clear D. CDR3 length: 13 residues. V lost 6 bases and J 0 bases, leaving 9 bases between the germline ends. CDR1 is MDHEN and CDR2 is SYDVKM in the germline V gene. The CDR3 loop reads CASRNPGSYEQYF. Written as DNA, the CDR3 is TGTGCCAGCAGGAACCCCGGCTCCTACGAGCAGTACTTC.

This clonotype was found a few times. The chain couples TRBV20-1 to TRBJ2-7; D unresolved. This CDR3 region has 14 residues. Trimming took 2 bases from V and 0 from J, leaving 11 bases between them. CDR1 and CDR2 from the germline V gene are DFQATT and SNEGSKA (reference sequence). As DNA, the CDR3 is TGCAGTGCTAGACCCCGGAGTCACTCCTACGAGCAGTACTTC. It is translated as CSARPRSHSYEQYF.

V usage is TRBV5-6 and J usage is TRBJ1-4; no firm D call. The V gene's germline CDR1 is SGHDT and CDR2 YYEEEE. V gave up 2 bases and J gave up 3 bases, with 8 bases separating them. The CDR3 covers 14 residues. The DNA for the CDR3 is TGTGCCAGCAGCTTTCTAGGGTCTAATGAAAAACTGTTTTTT. Protein sequence: CASSFLGSNEKLFF.

V is TRBV23-1 and J is TRBJ2-1; D uncertain. TRBV23-1 is classed as an ORF, of uncertain function. The CDR3 loop spans 14 amino acids. V lost 4 bases, J lost 3 bases, and 10 bases lay in between. The CDR3 loop is CASSRSVVYNEQFF. CDR3 nucleotide sequence: TGCGCCAGCAGTCGCTCGGTCGTCTACAATGAGCAGTTCTTC.

This clonotype occurred many times. The chain links TRBV10-3 to TRBJ1-1, with a weak D call TRBD1 (5 bases). The germline V gene has CDR1 ENHRY and CDR2 SYGVKD. The CDR3 covers 14 residues. The V end lost 5 bases, the J end lost 1 base, and 11 bases lay between the germline ends. CDR3 in DNA: TGTGCCATCAGTAGGGACGGCCGGAACACTGAAGCTTTCTTT. Translation gives CAISRDGRNTEAFF.

This clonotype occurred many times. V and J are TRBV28 and TRBJ1-1; D uncertain. The CDR3 sequence is 15 residues long. Per germline, CDR1 MDHEN and CDR2 SYDVKM. V lost 3 bases and J 0 bases, leaving 11 bases between the germline ends. The DNA of the CDR3 is TGTGCCAGCAGTTTGACGGATCTTATGAACACTGAAGCTTTCTTT. Encoded protein: CASSLTDLMNTEAFF.

This clonotype has at least ten counts. V gene TRBV29-1 combines with J gene TRBJ2-3; D gene ambiguous. CDR1 SQVTM and CDR2 ANQGSEA come from the germline V gene. The length of the CDR3 is 13 residues. Trimming stripped 7 bases from V and 0 bases from J, with 11 bases between. CDR3 coding DNA: TGCAGCGCTCGAGAGAGTAGCACAGATACGCAGTATTTT. It is translated as CSARESSTDTQYF.

The V and J genes are TRBV20-1 and TRBJ2-7; 7 nucleotides match TRBD1. Germline loops: CDR1 DFQATT, CDR2 SNEGSKA (reference sequence). The length of the CDR3 is 14 residues. Trimming at V came to 5 bases and at J to 4 bases, leaving 11 bases not matched to a gene. Here the CDR3 DNA reads TGCAGTGCTGGGGACAGTCCGCGGATTTACGAGCAGTACTTC. Protein product: CSAGDSPRIYEQYF.

The gene calls are TRBV28 and TRBJ2-5; the D gene is possibly TRBD2 (7 bases). The V end lost 6 bases, the J end lost 5 bases, and 22 bases lay between the germline ends. The germline CDR1 and CDR2 sequences are MDHEN and SYDVKM. The CDR3 contains 16 residues. In DNA form, the CDR3 reads TGTGCCAGCAGAGAGGGGGGCAAGCCGCGGGGGGAGACCCAGTACTTC. This gives the protein CASREGGKPRGETQYF.

This clonotype was picked up many times. V usage is TRBV6-6 and J usage is TRBJ2-3; D could derive from TRBD1 or TRBD2 (5 bases each). Trimming removed 9 bases from V and 8 bases from J, with 18 bases in between. The germline gives CDR1 MNHNY, CDR2 SVGAGI (reference sequence). The CDR3 contains 13 residues. CDR3 amino acids: CASIPPGGSTQYF. The CDR3 DNA reads TGTGCCAGTATCCCTCCTGGGGGTTCTACGCAGTATTTT.

This clonotype has only a few counts. The chain employs TRBV20-1 and TRBJ1-2; the D is unclear. Looked up from germline, CDR1 is DFQATT and CDR2 is SNEGSKA (reference sequence). The CDR3 extends over 14 amino acids. V lost 5 bases, J lost 0 bases, and 13 bases lay in between. The CDR3 protein is CSAGRLRSNYGYTF. The CDR3, as DNA: TGCAGTGCTGGCCGACTTCGGTCTAACTATGGCTACACCTTC.

This sequence joins TRBV5-1 and TRBJ2-4; tentative D call: TRBD2 (5 bases). Per germline, CDR1 SGHRS and CDR2 YFSETQ. The CDR3 is 15 amino acids. V was trimmed by 0 bases and J by 3 bases, leaving 10 bases between them. This CDR3 reads CASSLADRDKNIQYF. CDR3 bases: TGCGCCAGCAGCTTGGCCGACCGGGACAAAAACATTCAGTACTTC.

This clonotype was recorded at least ten times. V usage is TRBV7-2 and J usage is TRBJ2-2, with D maybe TRBD2 (5 bases). CDR1 is SGHTA and CDR2 is FQGNSA in the germline V gene. The V gene lost 2 bases and the J gene lost 5 bases, with 12 bases spanning the gap. CDR3 size: 15 residues. The CDR3 reads CASSLSRTGTGELFF. The CDR3 DNA reads as TGTGCCAGCAGCTTAAGCAGGACTGGTACCGGGGAGCTGTTTTTT.

This clonotype was counted ten times or more. The chain joins TRBV29-1 to TRBJ2-1; D is perhaps TRBD1 (6 bases). Germline lookup yields CDR1 SQVTM and CDR2 ANQGSEA. The CDR3 sequence is 14 residues long. V dropped 3 bases and J dropped 5 bases, with 14 bases sitting between them. CDR3 loop: CSVERQGINNEQFF. CDR3 coding DNA: TGCAGCGTTGAGCGGCAGGGGATAAACAATGAGCAGTTCTTC.

This clonotype was observed a handful of times. V is TRBV20-1 and J is TRBJ2-7; D is possibly TRBD1 or TRBD2 (5 bases each). V was clipped by 3 bases and J by 0 bases, with 12 bases between them. CDR3 size: 14 residues. Germline CDR1 is DFQATT and CDR2 is SNEGSKA (reference sequence). CDR3 protein: CSASPGRSSYEQYF. CDR3 DNA sequence: TGCAGTGCTAGCCCGGGACGGAGCTCCTACGAGCAGTACTTC.